The rows below give T cell receptor beta chains drawn from one sample of a study of T cell responses to AZD1222 COVID-19 vaccine. This table comes from immunoSEQ multiplex PCR, and its TCRdb copy is limited to in-frame clones, with some not included. The sample yields approximately 260,000 clones, about 92% seen once. This sample comprised peripheral blood, obtained on day 0 of AZD1222 vaccination. The receptor source for this set is an adult in good health. Each CDR3 is given with its conserved first and last residue.

TRBV12-3/TRBV12-4	TRBJ1-1	CASSLSREAFF
TRBV4-3	TRBJ2-2	CASSQEDGGPGELFF
TRBV28	TRBJ2-7	CASSRRGFIDEQYF
TRBV6-5	TRBJ2-2	CASSRAGPGGELFF
TRBV10-2	TRBJ2-3	CASSLSGRTDTQYF
TRBV15	TRBJ1-4	CATSRVLNNEKLFF
TRBV2	TRBJ2-7	CASSGGAPYEQYF
TRBV9	TRBJ1-2	CASTRGTNYGYTF
TRBV7-2	TRBJ2-3	CASSLAVGTDTQYF
TRBV7-6	TRBJ1-6	CASSLSTGARPGAYSPLHF
TRBV7-3	TRBJ2-3	CASSLTGGRRDTQYF
TRBV7-2	TRBJ1-5	CASSVRVRQPQHF
TRBV28	TRBJ2-7	CASTPGGVYEQYF
TRBV6-6	TRBJ1-4	CASSYPAQGNEKLFF
TRBV5-6	TRBJ2-3	CASSWGPLGTDTQYF
TRBV13	TRBJ2-7	CASSLRQYYEQYF
TRBV27	TRBJ2-7	CASSFLPSGTYEQYF
TRBV30	TRBJ1-4	CAWTGGHRGREKLFF
TRBV5-8	TRBJ2-1	CASSLRGGSYNEQFF
TRBV7-9	TRBJ1-4	CASSLEEVLTNEKLFF
TRBV7-8	TRBJ2-7	CASSPLQLGVSYEQYF
TRBV15	TRBJ1-1	CATTEIEGVTEAFF
TRBV7-2	TRBJ1-1	CASSPGPSNTEAFF
TRBV28	TRBJ2-7	CASRRTGDPYEQYF
TRBV18	TRBJ2-7	CASSPPGLARSYEQYF
TRBV28	TRBJ2-1	CASSSTPTAQEQFF
TRBV7-9	TRBJ1-5	CASSSDRGMGGNQPQHF
TRBV18	TRBJ1-6	CASSDGQPGHSPLHF
TRBV5-4	TRBJ2-7	CASSLCPGTSGGYEQYF
TRBV7-3	TRBJ2-2	CASSLRGRNTGELFF
TRBV2	TRBJ2-2	CASSALGANTGELFF
TRBV4-1	TRBJ2-2	CASSPRDFSNTGELFF
TRBV6-6	TRBJ1-6	CASTDGSSYNSPLHF
TRBV5-1	TRBJ2-3	CASSMTGLSTDTQYF
TRBV6-5	TRBJ2-2	CARPQGPGELFF
TRBV4-3	TRBJ2-2	CASRTSGIAGTGELFF
TRBV7-9	TRBJ2-7	CASSPSVGEQYF
TRBV5-1	TRBJ1-6	CASSFGAGPDSPLHF
TRBV27	TRBJ1-2	CASSRQGPLYGYTF
TRBV18	TRBJ2-3	CASSPRTHSDTQYF
TRBV7-2	TRBJ1-2	CASSSQGSYGYTF
TRBV5-4	TRBJ2-2	CASSLAGPGELFF
TRBV7-8	TRBJ2-5	CASRGIRGRETQYF
TRBV5-1	TRBJ2-7	CASSLEQGGTYEQYF
TRBV15	TRBJ2-1	CATSRESTSYNEQFF
TRBV18	TRBJ1-1	CASSPAVNTEAFF
TRBV28	TRBJ1-2	CASSFFGRGRYGYTF
TRBV2	TRBJ1-1	CASSEGFTEAFF
TRBV5-8	TRBJ2-7	CASSVRDRAYEQYF
TRBV5-4	TRBJ1-2	CASSPLGQGEHGYTF